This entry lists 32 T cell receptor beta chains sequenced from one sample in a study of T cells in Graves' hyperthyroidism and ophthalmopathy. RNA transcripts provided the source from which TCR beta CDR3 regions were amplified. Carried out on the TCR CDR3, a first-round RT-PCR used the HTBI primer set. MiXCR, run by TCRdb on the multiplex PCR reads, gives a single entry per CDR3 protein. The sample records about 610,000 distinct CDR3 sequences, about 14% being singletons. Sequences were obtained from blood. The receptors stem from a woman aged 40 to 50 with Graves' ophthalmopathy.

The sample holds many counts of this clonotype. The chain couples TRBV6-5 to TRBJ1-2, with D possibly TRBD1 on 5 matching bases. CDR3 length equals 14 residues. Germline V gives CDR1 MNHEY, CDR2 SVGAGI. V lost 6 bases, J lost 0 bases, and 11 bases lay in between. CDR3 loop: CASSRDGANYGYTF. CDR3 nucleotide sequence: TGTGCCAGCAGCCGGGACGGAGCTAACTATGGCTACACCTTC.

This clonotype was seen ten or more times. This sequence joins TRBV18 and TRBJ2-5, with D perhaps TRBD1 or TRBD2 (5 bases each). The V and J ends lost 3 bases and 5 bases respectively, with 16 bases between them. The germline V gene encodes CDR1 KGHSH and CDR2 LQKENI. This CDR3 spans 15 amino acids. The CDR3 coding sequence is TGTGCCAGCTCACCGCGGACGGGGCCGTGGGAGACCCAGTACTTC. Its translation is CASSPRTGPWETQYF.

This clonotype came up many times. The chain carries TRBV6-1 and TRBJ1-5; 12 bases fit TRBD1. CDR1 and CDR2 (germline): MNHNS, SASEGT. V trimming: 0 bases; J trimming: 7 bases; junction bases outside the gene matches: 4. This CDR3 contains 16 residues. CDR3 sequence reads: CASSEAGQGARQPQHF. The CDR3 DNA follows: TGTGCCAGCAGTGAAGCGGGACAGGGGGCGCGGCAGCCCCAGCATTTT.

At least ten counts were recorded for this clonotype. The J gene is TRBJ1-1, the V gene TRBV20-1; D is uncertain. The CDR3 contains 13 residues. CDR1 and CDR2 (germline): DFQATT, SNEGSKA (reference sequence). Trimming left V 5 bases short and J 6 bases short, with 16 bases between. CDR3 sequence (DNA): TGCAGTGCTCAGGAGGGAATGCAGTCTGAAGCTTTCTTT. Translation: CSAQEGMQSEAFF.

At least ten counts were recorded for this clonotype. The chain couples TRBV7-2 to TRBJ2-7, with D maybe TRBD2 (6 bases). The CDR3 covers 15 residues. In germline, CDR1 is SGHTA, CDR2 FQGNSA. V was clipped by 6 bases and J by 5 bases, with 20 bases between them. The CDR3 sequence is CASSHGGILTHEQYF. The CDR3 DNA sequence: TGTGCCAGCAGTCACGGAGGGATCCTCACTCACGAGCAGTACTTC. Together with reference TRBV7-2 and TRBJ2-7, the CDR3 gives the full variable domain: GAGVSQSPSNKVTEKGKDVELRCDPISGHTALYWYRQSLGQGLEFLIYFQGNSAPDKSGLPSDRFSAERTGGSVSTLTIQRTQQEDSAVYLCASSHGGILTHEQYFGPGTRLTVT.

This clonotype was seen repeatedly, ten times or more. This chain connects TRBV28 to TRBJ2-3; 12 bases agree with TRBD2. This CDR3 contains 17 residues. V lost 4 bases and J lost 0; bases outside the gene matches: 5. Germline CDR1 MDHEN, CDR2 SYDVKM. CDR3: CASSSLGTSGSTDTQYF. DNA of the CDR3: TGTGCCAGCAGTTCACTAGGGACTAGCGGGAGCACAGATACGCAGTATTTT.

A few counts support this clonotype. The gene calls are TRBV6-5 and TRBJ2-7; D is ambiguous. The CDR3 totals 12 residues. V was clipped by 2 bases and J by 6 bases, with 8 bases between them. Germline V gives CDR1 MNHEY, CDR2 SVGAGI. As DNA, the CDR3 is TGTGCCAGCAGTTACCCCACCAGCGAGCAGTACTTC. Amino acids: CASSYPTSEQYF.

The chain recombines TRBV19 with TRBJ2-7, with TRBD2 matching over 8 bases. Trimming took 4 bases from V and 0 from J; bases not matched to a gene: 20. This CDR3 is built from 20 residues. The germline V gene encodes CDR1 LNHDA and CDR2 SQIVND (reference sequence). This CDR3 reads CASSTDAGRSSGSISYEQYF. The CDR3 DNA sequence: TGTGCCAGTAGTACCGACGCGGGGAGGTCGAGCGGGAGTATCTCCTACGAGCAGTACTTC.

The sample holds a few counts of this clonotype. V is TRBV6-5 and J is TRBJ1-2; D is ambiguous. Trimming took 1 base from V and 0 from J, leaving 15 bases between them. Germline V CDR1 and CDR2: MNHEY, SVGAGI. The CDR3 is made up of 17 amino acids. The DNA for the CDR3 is TGTGCCAGCAGTTACTACGGCAGATTAAGGACTAACTATGGCTACACCTTC. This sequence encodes CASSYYGRLRTNYGYTF.

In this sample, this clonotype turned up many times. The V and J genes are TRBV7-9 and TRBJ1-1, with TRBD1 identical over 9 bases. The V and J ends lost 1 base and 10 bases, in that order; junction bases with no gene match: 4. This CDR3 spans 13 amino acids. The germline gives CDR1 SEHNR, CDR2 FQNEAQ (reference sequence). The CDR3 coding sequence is TGTGCCAGCAGCTTAGAGGGGGACAGGGCAGCTTTCTTT. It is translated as CASSLEGDRAAFF. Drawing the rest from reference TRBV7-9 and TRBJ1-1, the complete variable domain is DTGVSQNPRHKITKRGQNVTFRCDPISEHNRLYWYRQTLGQGPEFLTYFQNEAQLEKSRLLSDRFSAERPKGSFSTLEIQRTEQGDSAMYLCASSLEGDRAAFFGQGTRLTVV.

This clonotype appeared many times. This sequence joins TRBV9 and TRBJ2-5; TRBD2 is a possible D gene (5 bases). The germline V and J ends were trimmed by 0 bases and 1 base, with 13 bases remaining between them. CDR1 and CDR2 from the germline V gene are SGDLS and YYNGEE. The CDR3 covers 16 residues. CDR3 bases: TGTGCCAGCAGCGTAGCTGAGGGAAGGGCCCAAGAGACCCAGTACTTC. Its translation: CASSVAEGRAQETQYF.

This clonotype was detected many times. CDR3 bases: TGTGCCAGCAGACGTGATGGGGGACAAACCTCTGGGGCCAACGTCCTGACTTTC. It encodes CASRRDGGQTSGANVLTF. The chain is built from TRBV12-3 or TRBV12-4 and TRBJ2-6; D is possibly TRBD1 (6 bases). V was clipped by 6 bases and J by 0 bases, with 18 bases between them. This CDR3 contains 18 residues.

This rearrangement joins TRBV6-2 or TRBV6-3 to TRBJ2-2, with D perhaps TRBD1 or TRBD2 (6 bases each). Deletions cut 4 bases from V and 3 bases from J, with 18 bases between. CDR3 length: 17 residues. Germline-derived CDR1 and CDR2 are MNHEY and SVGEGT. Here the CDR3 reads CASSFHQQGGDTGELFF. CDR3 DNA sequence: TGTGCCAGCAGTTTCCACCAACAGGGAGGAGACACCGGGGAGCTGTTTTTT.

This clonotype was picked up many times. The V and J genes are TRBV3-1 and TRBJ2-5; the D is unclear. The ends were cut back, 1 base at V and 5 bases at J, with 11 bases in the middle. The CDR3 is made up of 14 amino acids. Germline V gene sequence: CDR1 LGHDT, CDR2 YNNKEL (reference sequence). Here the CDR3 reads CASSQGVGRETQYF. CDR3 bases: TGTGCCAGCAGCCAAGGAGTGGGTAGGGAGACCCAGTACTTC.

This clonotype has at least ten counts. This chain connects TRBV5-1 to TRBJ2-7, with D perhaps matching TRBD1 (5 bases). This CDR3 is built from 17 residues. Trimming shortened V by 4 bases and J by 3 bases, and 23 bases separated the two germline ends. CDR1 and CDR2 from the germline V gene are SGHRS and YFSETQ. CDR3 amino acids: CASSMKTDGLGLYEQYF. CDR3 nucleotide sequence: TGCGCCAGCAGCATGAAAACCGACGGGTTGGGGCTCTACGAGCAGTACTTC.

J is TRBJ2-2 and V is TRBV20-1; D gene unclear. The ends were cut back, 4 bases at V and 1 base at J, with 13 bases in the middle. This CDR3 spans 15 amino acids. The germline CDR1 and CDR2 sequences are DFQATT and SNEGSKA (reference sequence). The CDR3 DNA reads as TGCAGTGCTAATAGTTGGCTGGAGAACACCGGGGAGCTGTTTTTT. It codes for CSANSWLENTGELFF.

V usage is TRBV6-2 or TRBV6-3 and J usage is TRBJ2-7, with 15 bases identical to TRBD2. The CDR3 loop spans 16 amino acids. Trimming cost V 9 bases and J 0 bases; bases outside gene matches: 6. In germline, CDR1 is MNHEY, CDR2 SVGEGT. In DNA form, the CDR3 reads TGTGCCAGTGCGGGACTAGCGGGAGGTTACTCCTACGAGCAGTACTTC. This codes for CASAGLAGGYSYEQYF.

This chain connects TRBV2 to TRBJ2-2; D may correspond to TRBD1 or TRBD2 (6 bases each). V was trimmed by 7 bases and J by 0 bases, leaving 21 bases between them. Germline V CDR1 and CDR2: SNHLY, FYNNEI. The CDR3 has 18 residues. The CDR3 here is CASTVGAGYLANTGELFF. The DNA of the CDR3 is TGTGCCAGCACCGTGGGGGCGGGATACCTCGCGAACACCGGGGAGCTGTTTTTT. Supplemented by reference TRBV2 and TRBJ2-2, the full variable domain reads EPEVTQTPSHQVTQMGQEVILRCVPISNHLYFYWYRQILGQKVEFLVSFYNNEISEKSEIFDDQFSVERPDGSNFTLKIRSTKLEDSAMYFCASTVGAGYLANTGELFFGEGSRLTVL.

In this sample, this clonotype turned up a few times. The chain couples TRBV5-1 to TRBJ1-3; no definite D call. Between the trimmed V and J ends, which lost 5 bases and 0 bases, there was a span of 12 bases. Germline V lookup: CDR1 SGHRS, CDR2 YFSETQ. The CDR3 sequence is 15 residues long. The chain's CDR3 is CASRKPEISGNTIYF. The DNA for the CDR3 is TGCGCCAGCAGAAAGCCCGAGATCTCTGGAAACACCATATATTTT.

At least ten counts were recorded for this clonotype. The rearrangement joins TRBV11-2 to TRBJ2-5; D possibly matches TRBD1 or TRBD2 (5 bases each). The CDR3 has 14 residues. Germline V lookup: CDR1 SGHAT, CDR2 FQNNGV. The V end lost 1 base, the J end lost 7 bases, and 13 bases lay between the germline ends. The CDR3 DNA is TGTGCCAGCAGCTTAGGGGGGAGTCGCGCGACCCAGTACTTC. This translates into CASSLGGSRATQYF. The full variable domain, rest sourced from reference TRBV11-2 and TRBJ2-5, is EAGVAQSPRYKIIEKRQSVAFWCNPISGHATLYWYQQILGQGPKLLIQFQNNGVVDDSQLPKDRFSAERLKGVDSTLKIQPAKLEDSAVYLCASSLGGSRATQYFGPGTRLLVL.

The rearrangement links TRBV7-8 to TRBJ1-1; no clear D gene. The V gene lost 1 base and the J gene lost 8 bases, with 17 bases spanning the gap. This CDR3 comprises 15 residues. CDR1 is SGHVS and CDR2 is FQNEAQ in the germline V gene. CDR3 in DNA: TGTGCCAGCAGCTTAGTGGGGAGTTACGCGGGAGAAGCTTTCTTT. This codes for CASSLVGSYAGEAFF.

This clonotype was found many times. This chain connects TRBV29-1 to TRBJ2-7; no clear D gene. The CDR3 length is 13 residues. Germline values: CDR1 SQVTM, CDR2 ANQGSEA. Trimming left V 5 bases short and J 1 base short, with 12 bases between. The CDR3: CSVRPDLSYEQYF. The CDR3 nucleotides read TGCAGCGTTCGGCCTGATCTATCCTACGAGCAGTACTTC.

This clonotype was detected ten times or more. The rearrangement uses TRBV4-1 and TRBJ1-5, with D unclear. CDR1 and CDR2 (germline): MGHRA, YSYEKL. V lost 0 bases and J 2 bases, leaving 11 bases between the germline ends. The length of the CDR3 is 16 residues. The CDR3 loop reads CASSQETGVRNQPQHF. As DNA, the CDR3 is TGCGCCAGCAGCCAAGAGACCGGGGTACGCAATCAGCCCCAGCATTTT.

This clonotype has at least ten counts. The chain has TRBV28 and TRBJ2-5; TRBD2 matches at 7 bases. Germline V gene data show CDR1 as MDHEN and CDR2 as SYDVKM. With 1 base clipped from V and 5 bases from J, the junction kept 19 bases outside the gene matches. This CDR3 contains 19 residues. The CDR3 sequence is CASSLSPAGVGANGETQYF. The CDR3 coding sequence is TGTGCCAGCAGTTTATCCCCGGCGGGAGTTGGGGCCAACGGGGAGACCCAGTACTTC.

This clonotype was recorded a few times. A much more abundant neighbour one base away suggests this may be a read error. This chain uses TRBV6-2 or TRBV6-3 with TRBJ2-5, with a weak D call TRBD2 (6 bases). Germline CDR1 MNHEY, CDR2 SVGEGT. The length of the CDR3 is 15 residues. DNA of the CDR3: TGTGCCAGCAGTTACGACCCTTCCGGGGGAGAGACCCGGTACTTC. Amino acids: CASSYDPSGGETRYF.

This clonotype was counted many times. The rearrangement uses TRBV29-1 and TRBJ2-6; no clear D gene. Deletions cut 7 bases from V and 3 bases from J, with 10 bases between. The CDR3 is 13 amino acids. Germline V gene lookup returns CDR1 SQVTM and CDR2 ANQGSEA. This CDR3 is CSASMGGANVLTF. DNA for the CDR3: TGCAGCGCTTCAATGGGTGGGGCCAACGTCCTGACTTTC.

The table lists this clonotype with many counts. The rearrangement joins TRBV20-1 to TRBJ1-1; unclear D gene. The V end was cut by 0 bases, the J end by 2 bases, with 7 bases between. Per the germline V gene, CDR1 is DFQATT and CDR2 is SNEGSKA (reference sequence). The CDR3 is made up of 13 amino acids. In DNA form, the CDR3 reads TGCAGTGCTAGAGACCGACAAAACACTGAAGCTTTCTTT. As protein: CSARDRQNTEAFF.

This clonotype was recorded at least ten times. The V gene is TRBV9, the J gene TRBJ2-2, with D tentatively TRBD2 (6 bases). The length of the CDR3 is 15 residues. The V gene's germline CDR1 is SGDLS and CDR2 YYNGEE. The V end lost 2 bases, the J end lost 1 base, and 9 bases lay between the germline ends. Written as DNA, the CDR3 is TGTGCCAGCAGCGTGTGGCGGGAGAACACCGGGGAGCTGTTTTTT. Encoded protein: CASSVWRENTGELFF.

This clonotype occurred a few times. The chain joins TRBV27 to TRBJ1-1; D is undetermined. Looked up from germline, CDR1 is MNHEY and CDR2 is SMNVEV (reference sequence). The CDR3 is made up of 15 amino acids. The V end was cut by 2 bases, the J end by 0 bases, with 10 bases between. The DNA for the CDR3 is TGTGCCAGCAGTTTACTACCAGGACTGAACACTGAAGCTTTCTTT. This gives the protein CASSLLPGLNTEAFF.

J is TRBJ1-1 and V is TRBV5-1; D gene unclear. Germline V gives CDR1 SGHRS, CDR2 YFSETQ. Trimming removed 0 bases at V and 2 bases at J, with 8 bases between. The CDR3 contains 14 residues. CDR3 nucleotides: TGCGCCAGCAGCTTGGCCTTCAGAAACACTGAAGCTTTCTTT. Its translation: CASSLAFRNTEAFF.

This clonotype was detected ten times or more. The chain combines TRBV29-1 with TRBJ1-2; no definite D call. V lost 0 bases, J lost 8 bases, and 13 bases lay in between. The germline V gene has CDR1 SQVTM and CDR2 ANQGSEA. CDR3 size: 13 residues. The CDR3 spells CSVEDRRQFGYTF. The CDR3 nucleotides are TGCAGCGTTGAAGATCGTCGGCAGTTCGGCTACACCTTC.

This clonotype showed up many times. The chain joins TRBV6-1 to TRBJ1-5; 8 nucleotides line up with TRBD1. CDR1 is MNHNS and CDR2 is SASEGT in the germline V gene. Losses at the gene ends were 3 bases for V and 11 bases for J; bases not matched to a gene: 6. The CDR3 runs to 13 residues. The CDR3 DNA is TGTGCCAGCAGTGAGACAGGGGAAAGGGCCCAGCATTTT. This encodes CASSETGERAQHF.